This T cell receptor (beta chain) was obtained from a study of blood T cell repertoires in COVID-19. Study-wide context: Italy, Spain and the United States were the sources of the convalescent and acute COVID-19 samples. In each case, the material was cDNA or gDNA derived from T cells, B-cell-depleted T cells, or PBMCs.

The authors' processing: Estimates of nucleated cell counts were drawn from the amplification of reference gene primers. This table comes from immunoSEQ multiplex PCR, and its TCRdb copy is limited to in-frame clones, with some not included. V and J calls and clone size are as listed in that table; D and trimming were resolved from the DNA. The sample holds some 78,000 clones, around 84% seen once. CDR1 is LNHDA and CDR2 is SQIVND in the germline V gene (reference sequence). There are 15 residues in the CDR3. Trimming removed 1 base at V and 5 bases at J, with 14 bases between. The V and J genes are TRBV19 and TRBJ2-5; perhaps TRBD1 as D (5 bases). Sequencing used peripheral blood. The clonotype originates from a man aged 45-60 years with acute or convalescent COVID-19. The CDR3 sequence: CASSIGTGIRETQYF. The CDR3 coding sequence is TGTGCCAGTAGTATAGGAACAGGTATCCGGGAGACCCAGTACTTC.